The T cell receptor beta chain under discussion was sequenced for a study of T cell responses to AZD1222 COVID-19 vaccine (dated by TCRdb to the early 2020s). Some background on the complete study: A total of 230 to 250 trial participants underwent TCR sequencing, of whom approximately 200 had received two doses of AZD1222 and roughly 26 had received two doses of the MenACWY control vaccine. Trial participants were enrolled into age subgroups of 18-55, 56-69 and 70-plus years, which contained around 150, 29 and 61 TCR-sequenced participants, respectively.

This clone was recorded many times. The clone's antigen remains unknown. No much larger clone exists at a distance of one base, and base qualities are not known. What this sample's time point label stands for: about 28 days (+/-7) after the second vaccine dose. The treatment or condition label, read with the paper, signifies: meningococcal conjugate vaccine given as trial control. Vaccinee samples came from UK trials COV001 and COV002, including a single-blind randomized controlled phase 2/3 trial of AZD1222 (ChAdOx1 nCoV-19) in healthy adults. Trial participant PBMC samples were collected at day 0 and day 28 after the second dose for TCRbeta chain sequencing. The germline V gene supplies CDR1 MDHEN and CDR2 SYDVKM. V gives up 3 bases and J gives up 4 bases, and the segment between their germline ends measures 16 bases. Spanning cysteine to phenylalanine, the CDR3 consists of 17 amino acids. Left in the record is the CDR3 DNA by itself, 51 bases read in frame from the first base.

The CDR3 regions of human TCRbeta chains were analyzed by immunosequencing. Regarding the original processing steps: Repertoire TCRs were checked for matches against a reference library of SARS-CoV-2-specific TCRs that had been generated using the MIRA antigen-specificity platform. Breadth was defined as the fraction of unique TCRs that were SARS-CoV-2-associated, and depth was defined as the fraction of total T cells that were SARS-CoV-2-associated. Using the MIRA data, each spike-specific TCR was assigned both to the spike region to which the TCR was reactive and to a CD4 or CD8 class. Log10-transformed breadth and depth values were compared by one-way ANOVA with Sidak's multiple comparisons tests. TCRdb took over this immuneACCESS table, retaining in-frame rearrangements with V and J assigned. Such tables are incomplete; in checked studies, under half of the missing clones stem from an unresolved V gene, and the remainder is unexplained. V and J calls and clone size are given by that table; D and trimming were obtained from the DNA. Here the sample has about 120,000 clones; 80% to 95% occur a single time. More than 3.5% of the sample is held by the ten biggest clonotypes.

What the work shows at the level of the full study, not this receptor alone: No day 14 peak-response samples were available, so repertoires were characterized only after the peak T cell response. Nearly half of unique spike-specific TCRs reportedly recognized epitopes outside regions mutated in the B.1.351 and B.1.1.7 variants. CD4 TCRs associated with the vaccine covered the entire spike protein, and the dominant responses were in regions 160-218 and 743-854. The 56-69-year group was small, and its depth increase did not reach significance, likely because of low power. Most participants were white British and females outnumbered males, and the authors suggested that clonal diversity may have been underestimated. After two AZD1222 doses, spike-specific TCR breadth and depth were significantly higher than at day 0 and than in MenACWY recipients. Conclusions about previously exposed vaccinees were limited because only 6 or 7 AZD1222 recipients were SARS-CoV-2 seropositive at baseline.

The TCR sequence derives from an adult who received the MenACWY meningococcal vaccine as a control. The chain couples TRBV28 to TRBJ1-6; 5 matching bases give a weak D call of TRBD1. The specimen comprised peripheral blood, sampled 28 days after the second dose of the MenACWY control vaccine. The DNA sequence is given as TGTGCCAGCAGTTTTCCCCACCCCCAGGGTTATAATTCACCCCTCCACTTT. Its translation reads: CASSFPHPQGYNSPLHF.